This T cell receptor beta chain was identified in a study of shared T cell receptors in the human thymus. Measured with immunoSEQ multiplex PCR; TCRdb has only the in-frame clones, and not every one. The repertoire consists of hundreds of thousands of clones, with around 87% occurring once and the leading ten covering roughly 0.0087%. This CDR3 comprises 12 residues. V was shortened by 8 bases and J by 4 bases, with 11 bases between the two germline ends. Germline values: CDR1 MNHEY, CDR2 SVGAGI. This clone appeared a few times. This sample was shared with a second study, whose subject was human thymus T cells. That paper states: Related studies found that unrelated individuals share highly overlapping thymic repertoires.

The sample consisted of thymocytes. The V gene is TRBV6-5, the J gene TRBJ1-1; a weak D match, TRBD1 (6 bases). The sequence derives from a boy under two years old with a congenital heart defect. This chain's CDR3 is CASSSRGTEAFF. CDR3 sequence (DNA): TGTGCCAGCTCCTCCAGGGGCACTGAAGCTTTCTTT.